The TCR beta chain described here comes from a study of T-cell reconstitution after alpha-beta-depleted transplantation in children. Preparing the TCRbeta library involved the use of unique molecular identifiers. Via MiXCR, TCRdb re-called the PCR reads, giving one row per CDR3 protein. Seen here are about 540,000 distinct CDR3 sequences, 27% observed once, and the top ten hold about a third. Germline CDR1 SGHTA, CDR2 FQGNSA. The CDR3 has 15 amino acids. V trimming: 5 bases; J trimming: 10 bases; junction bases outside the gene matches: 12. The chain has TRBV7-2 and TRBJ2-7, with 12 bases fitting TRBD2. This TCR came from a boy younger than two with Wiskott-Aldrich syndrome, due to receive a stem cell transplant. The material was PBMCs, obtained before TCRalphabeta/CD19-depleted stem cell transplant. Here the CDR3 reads CASSQLAGGPTNQYF. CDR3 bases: TGTGCCAGCAGCCAACTAGCGGGAGGTCCCACAAACCAGTACTTC.